This section outlines one T cell receptor (beta chain) sequence together with its context. The data derive from a study of human T cells and chemical hapten exposure. On the study more broadly: Patients having alopecia areata, totalis or universalis were mostly female.

Time point in this sample: pre-sensitization, week 0. Treatment reported: therapeutic diphenylcyclopropenone sensitization with weekly scalp DPC. Unfractionated whole blood was the source from which total RNA was extracted. Each cDNA molecule in the library carried unique molecular identifiers. TCRdb re-analysed the RACE reads in MiXCR, keeping a single row per CDR3 protein. This table holds about 380,000 distinct CDR3 sequences, about 5.1% found once. The sequences come from whole blood, collected in connection with sensitization to the hapten diphenylcyclopropenone (DPC). This clonotype was obtained from a woman between 50 and 59 years old with alopecia areata. Some clones in this sample may be carry-over from other donors' samples.

The CDR3 region is CASSVGGDTEAFF. CDR3 coding DNA: TGTGCCAGCAGCGTAGGGGGAGACACTGAAGCTTTCTTT. This chain joins TRBV9 and TRBJ1-1; D not certain. Trimming cost V 0 bases and J 3 bases, with 6 bases left between them. CDR1 is SGDLS and CDR2 is YYNGEE in the germline V gene. The CDR3 is made up of 13 amino acids.